The T cell receptor beta chain described here comes from a study of CD8+CD57+ T cells in acquired aplastic anemia. Germline CDR1 and CDR2: ENHRY and SYGVKD. The CDR3 is made up of 14 amino acids. The V segment lost 5 bases and the J segment 5 bases; nucleotides outside the gene matches: 2. For CDR3 and TCR beta VDJ profiling, genomic DNA was the template used. From the reads, TCRdb called clonotypes with MiXCR, one entry per CDR3 protein. The data contain hundreds of thousands of distinct CDR3 sequences, roughly 68% of them singletons. The sample holds many counts of this clonotype. This chain links TRBV10-3 with TRBJ2-3, with 12 bases aligning to TRBD2. Sequencing was done on a sample of sorted CD4+, CD8+, or CD8+CD57+ T cells (not recorded which) from PBMCs. The receptor was derived from a human donor in good health, serving as a control. The CDR3 DNA reads as TGTGCCATCAGTTCTAGCGGGGGGGAAGATACGCAGTATTTT. Residues: CAISSSGGEDTQYF.